This entry lists 9 T cell receptor beta chains sequenced from one sample in a study of early T cells in non-severe SARS-CoV-2 infection. TCRdb ran MiXCR on the 5' RACE reads and lists one entry per CDR3 protein. The table lists about 98,000 distinct CDR3 sequences, about 11% of them singletons, with 4.5% to 5.5% in the top ten. Sequenced: whole blood. The receptors derive from an adult who was a healthcare worker with PCR-confirmed SARS-CoV-2 infection or an uninfected control (not recorded which).

The chain combines TRBV7-9 with TRBJ1-2; D not resolved. The V and J ends lost 1 base and 4 bases respectively, with 4 bases between them. CDR1 and CDR2 (germline): SEHNR, FQNEAQ (reference sequence). This CDR3 region has 12 residues. The CDR3 spells CASSLEFYGYTF. DNA of the CDR3: TGTGCCAGCAGCTTAGAATTCTATGGCTACACCTTC. Full variable domain (rest looked up from reference TRBV7-9 and TRBJ1-2): DTGVSQNPRHKITKRGQNVTFRCDPISEHNRLYWYRQTLGQGPEFLTYFQNEAQLEKSRLLSDRFSAERPKGSFSTLEIQRTEQGDSAMYLCASSLEFYGYTFGSGTRLTVV.

In this sample, this clonotype turned up once. The genes are TRBV6-2 or TRBV6-3 and TRBJ2-2; D unclear. V gave up 2 bases and J gave up 2 bases, with 12 bases separating them. The germline gives CDR1 MNHEY, CDR2 SVGEGT. The CDR3 spans 16 residues. CDR3 sequence reads: CASSYVEPRNTGELFF. DNA for the CDR3: TGTGCCAGCAGTTACGTGGAGCCGCGAAACACCGGGGAGCTGTTTTTT.

This clonotype was detected many times. The gene calls are TRBV12-3 or TRBV12-4 and TRBJ1-5; D gene ambiguous. The CDR3 has 15 residues. Trimming stripped 4 bases from V and 4 bases from J, with 14 bases between. CDR3 residues: CASSSGKGPNQPQHF. The CDR3 nucleotides read TGTGCCAGCAGTTCGGGGAAAGGACCTAATCAGCCCCAGCATTTT.

This clonotype was counted a few times. V usage is TRBV29-1 and J usage is TRBJ2-2; D is uncertain. The length of the CDR3 is 11 residues. Germline V lookup: CDR1 SQVTM, CDR2 ANQGSEA. Trimming removed 7 bases at V and 8 bases at J, with 11 bases between. The DNA for the CDR3 is TGCAGCGCCAGTTTGGCTGGGGAGCTGTTTTTT. Amino acids: CSASLAGELFF.

The chain combines TRBV4-1 with TRBJ2-3; D gene ambiguous. CDR3 length: 14 residues. The V gene's germline CDR1 is MGHRA and CDR2 YSYEKL. V was shortened by 0 bases and J by 1 base, with 5 bases between the two germline ends. Here the CDR3 reads CASSQERRTDTQYF. CDR3 sequence (DNA): TGCGCCAGCAGCCAAGAACGTCGCACAGATACGCAGTATTTT.

This clonotype was seen at least ten times. The chain links TRBV29-1 to TRBJ1-5, with D possibly matching TRBD1 (6 bases). Trimming left V 6 bases short and J 3 bases short, with 15 bases between. The germline gives CDR1 SQVTM, CDR2 ANQGSEA. The CDR3 loop spans 14 amino acids. CDR3 protein: CSVILGGYNQPQHF. CDR3 DNA sequence: TGCAGCGTCATATTAGGGGGATACAATCAGCCCCAGCATTTT.

This clonotype was detected many times. This chain uses TRBV28 with TRBJ1-5; D uncertain. The CDR3 is made up of 14 amino acids. V lost 3 bases and J lost 4, with 10 bases in between. CDR1 and CDR2 (germline): MDHEN, SYDVKM. CDR3 sequence: CASSLEGLNQPQHF. The CDR3 DNA follows: TGTGCCAGCAGTTTGGAAGGGCTTAATCAGCCCCAGCATTTT.

This clonotype was counted a few times. The rearrangement joins TRBV9 to TRBJ2-1; D might be TRBD1 or TRBD2, each matching 5 bases. The CDR3 is 12 amino acids. Trimming shortened V by 0 bases and J by 8 bases, and 6 bases separated the two germline ends. Looked up from germline, CDR1 is SGDLS and CDR2 is YYNGEE. The CDR3 protein is CASSVVGDEQFF. CDR3 in DNA: TGTGCCAGCAGCGTAGTGGGGGATGAGCAGTTCTTC.

The chain has TRBV20-1 and TRBJ2-1; either TRBD1 or TRBD2 may supply D (6 bases each). The CDR3 contains 15 residues. CDR1 DFQATT and CDR2 SNEGSKA come from the germline V gene (reference sequence). Trimming stripped 1 base from V and 4 bases from J, with 14 bases between. CDR3 region: CSARVGGDSYNEQFF. As DNA, the CDR3 is TGCAGTGCTAGAGTGGGGGGCGACAGTTACAATGAGCAGTTCTTC.